The following is a T cell receptor (beta chain) sequence with its context. The sample belongs to a study of blood T cell repertoires in COVID-19. Background on the study: Samples came from the United States, Italy and Spain, spanning acute and convalescent COVID-19. PBMCs, B-cell-depleted T cells, or T cells were the source of the cDNA or gDNA that made up the material.

CDR1 and CDR2 (germline): SNHLY, FYNNEI. This CDR3 has 13 residues. Trimming took 5 bases from V and 4 from J, leaving 8 bases between them. Profiling relied on immunoSEQ multiplex PCR, and the TCRdb table lists in-frame clones only, not all of them. The sample records under 300,000 clones, 87% being singletons. Recruits, aged roughly 18 to 100 years, lived in 24 US areas. The chain combines TRBV2 with TRBJ1-4; D not certain. The specimen sequenced was PBMCs or T cells enriched from blood (not recorded which). The TCR comes from a woman aged 25-40 years with acute COVID-19. Written as DNA, the CDR3 is TGTGCCAGCAGTACCGGGAGTAATGAAAAACTGTTTTTT. Translation: CASSTGSNEKLFF.